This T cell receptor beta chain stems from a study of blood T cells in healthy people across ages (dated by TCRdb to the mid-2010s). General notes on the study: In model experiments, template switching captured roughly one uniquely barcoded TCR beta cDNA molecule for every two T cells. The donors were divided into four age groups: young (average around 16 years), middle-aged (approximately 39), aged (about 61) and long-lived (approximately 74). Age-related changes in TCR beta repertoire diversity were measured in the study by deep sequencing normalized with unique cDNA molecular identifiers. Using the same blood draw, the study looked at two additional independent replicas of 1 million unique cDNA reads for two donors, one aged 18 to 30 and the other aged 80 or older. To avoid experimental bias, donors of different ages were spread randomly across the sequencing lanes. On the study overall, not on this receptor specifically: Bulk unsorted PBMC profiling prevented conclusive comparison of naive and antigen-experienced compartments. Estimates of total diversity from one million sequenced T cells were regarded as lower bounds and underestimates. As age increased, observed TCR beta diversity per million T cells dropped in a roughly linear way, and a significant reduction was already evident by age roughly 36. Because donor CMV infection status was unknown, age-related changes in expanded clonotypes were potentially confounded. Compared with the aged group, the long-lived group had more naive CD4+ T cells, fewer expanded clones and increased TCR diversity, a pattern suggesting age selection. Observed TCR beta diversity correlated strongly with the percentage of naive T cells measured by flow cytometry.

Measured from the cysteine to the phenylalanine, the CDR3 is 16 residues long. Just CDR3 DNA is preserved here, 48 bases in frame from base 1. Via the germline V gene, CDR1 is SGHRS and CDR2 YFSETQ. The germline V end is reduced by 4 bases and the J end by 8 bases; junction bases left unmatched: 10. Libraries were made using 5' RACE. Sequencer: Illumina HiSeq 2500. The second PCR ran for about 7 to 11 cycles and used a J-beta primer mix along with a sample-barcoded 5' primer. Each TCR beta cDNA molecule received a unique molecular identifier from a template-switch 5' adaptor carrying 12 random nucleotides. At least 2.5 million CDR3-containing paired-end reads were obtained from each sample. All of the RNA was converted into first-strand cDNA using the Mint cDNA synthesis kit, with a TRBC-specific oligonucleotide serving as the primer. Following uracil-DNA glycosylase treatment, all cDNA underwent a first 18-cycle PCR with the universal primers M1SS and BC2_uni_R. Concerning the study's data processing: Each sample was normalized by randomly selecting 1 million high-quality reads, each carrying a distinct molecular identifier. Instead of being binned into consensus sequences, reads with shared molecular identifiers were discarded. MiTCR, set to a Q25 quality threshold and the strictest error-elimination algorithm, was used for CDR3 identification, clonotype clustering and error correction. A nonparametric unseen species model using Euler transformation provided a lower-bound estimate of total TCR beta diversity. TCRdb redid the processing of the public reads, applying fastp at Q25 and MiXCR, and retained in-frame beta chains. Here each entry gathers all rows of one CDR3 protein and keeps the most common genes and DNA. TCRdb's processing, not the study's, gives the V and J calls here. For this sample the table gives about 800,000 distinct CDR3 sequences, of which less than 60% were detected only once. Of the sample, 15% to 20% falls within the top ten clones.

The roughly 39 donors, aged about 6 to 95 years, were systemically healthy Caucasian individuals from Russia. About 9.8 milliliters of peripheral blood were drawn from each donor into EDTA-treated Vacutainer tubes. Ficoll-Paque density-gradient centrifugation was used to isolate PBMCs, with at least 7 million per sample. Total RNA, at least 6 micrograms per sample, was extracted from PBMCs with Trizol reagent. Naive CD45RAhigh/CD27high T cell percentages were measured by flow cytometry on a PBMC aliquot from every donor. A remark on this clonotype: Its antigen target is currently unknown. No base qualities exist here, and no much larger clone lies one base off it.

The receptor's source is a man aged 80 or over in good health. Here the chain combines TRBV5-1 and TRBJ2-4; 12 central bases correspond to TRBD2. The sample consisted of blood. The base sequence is TGCGCCAGCAGCCTGGGGACTAGCGGGCTGGGGGACATTCAGTACTTC. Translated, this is CASSLGTSGLGDIQYF.